This is a list of T cell receptor beta chains from one sample in a study of blood T cell repertoires in COVID-19. Some clones are missing from TCRdb's copy, which holds only in-frame ones; the method was immunoSEQ multiplex PCR. The data hold roughly 67,000 clones, with just over 85% observed a single time. Sequenced sample: peripheral blood. The receptors come from a man aged 45-65 years with acute or convalescent COVID-19. The CDR3 runs from the conserved cysteine through the conserved F or W. The order of the fields is J gene, V gene, D gene, clone size, CDR3 DNA, CDR3 protein. D genes are given only for firm matches. Clone size appears in some rows only: once, few, many, or a class for an expanded clone.

TRBJ2-5 TRBV7-8 TRBD1 NA TGTGCCAGCAAGTATCTGGGACAGAGGGGACCGGGGACCCAGTACTTC CASKYLGQRGPGTQYF
TRBJ2-3 TRBV7-9 NA few TGTGCCAGCAGCCCTAGGGGAGGAGATACGCAGTATTTT CASSPRGGDTQYF
TRBJ1-1 TRBV11-2 NA NA TGTGCCAGCAGCTTCAGGGTGGCCTCGGACACTGAAGCTTTCTTT CASSFRVASDTEAFF
TRBJ1-1 TRBV6-5 NA NA TGTGCCAGCAGTTACTCGGCACAAAACACTGAAGCTTTCTTT CASSYSAQNTEAFF
TRBJ2-7 TRBV2 TRBD2 NA TGTGCCAGCACCCGGGAGCGGGAGGTCCACTCCTACGAGCAGTACTTC CASTREREVHSYEQYF
TRBJ2-6 TRBV5-1 TRBD1 NA TGCGCCAGCAGCTTTGCGTTTGGGACAGGGCATCGCTCTGGGGCCAACGTCCTGACTTTC CASSFAFGTGHRSGANVLTF
TRBJ1-6 TRBV10-1 TRBD1 NA TGTGCCAGGAGAAGGAGTTCGACAGGGGGCGATAATTCACCCCTCCACTTT CARRRSSTGGDNSPLHF
TRBJ1-2 TRBV6-1 NA NA TGTGCCAGCAGTGAAGGTGGTGCGGGGTTGGGAGGCTACACCTTC CASSEGGAGLGGYTF
TRBJ1-1 TRBV12-3/TRBV12-4 TRBD1 NA TGTGCCAGCAGTTCGGACAGGAGGACTGAAGCTTTCTTT CASSSDRRTEAFF
TRBJ2-1 TRBV7-9 TRBD2 NA TGTGCCAGCAGCCCCCGCCTGGGACTAGCGGGAGGGGACAATGAGCAGTTCTTC CASSPRLGLAGGDNEQFF
TRBJ1-2 TRBV19 NA NA TGTGCCAGTAGTAGGCAGGGTGATGGCTACACCTTC CASSRQGDGYTF
TRBJ2-1 TRBV19 NA NA TGTGCCAGTAGTATAGACCAGCCCATATTATTGGGCCCTTACAATGAGCAGTTCTTC CASSIDQPILLGPYNEQFF
TRBJ2-5 TRBV5-1 NA NA TGCGCCAGCAGCTTGGCGGCAGGGGAAAATAGATGGACCCAGTACTTC CASSLAAGENRWTQYF
TRBJ2-2 TRBV14 NA NA TGTGCCAGCAGCCATACCGGGACACAGAACACCGGGGAGCTGTTTTTT CASSHTGTQNTGELFF
TRBJ1-2 TRBV4-1 NA NA TGCGCCAGCAGCCCCTATTCGACTGATCAAAGTGGCTACACCTTC CASSPYSTDQSGYTF
TRBJ2-1 TRBV7-3 TRBD2 NA TGTGCCAGCAGCCCGCCCGGACTAGCGGGGGACTACAATGAGCAGTTCTTC CASSPPGLAGDYNEQFF
TRBJ1-1 TRBV24-1 NA NA TGTGCCACCAGTCGCGGGACTGAAGCTTTCTTT CATSRGTEAFF
TRBJ2-2 TRBV7-6 NA NA TGTGCCAGCAGCTCCGGACTCCTGAACACCGGGGAGCTGTTTTTT CASSSGLLNTGELFF
TRBJ1-5 TRBV6-5 NA NA TGTGCCAGCAGAACAGGGTTCAATCAGCCCCAGCATTTT CASRTGFNQPQHF
TRBJ2-2 TRBV7-9 NA NA TGTGCCAGCAGCTTAGTATTCGGGGACACCGGGGAGCTGTTTTTT CASSLVFGDTGELFF
TRBJ1-4 TRBV19 NA few TGTGCCAGTAGTATTGCCAGGGCCGAAAAACTGTTTTTT CASSIARAEKLFF
TRBJ1-2 TRBV2 NA few TGTGCCAGCACTGGCCCCGATACAGGGCCTCTTGGCTACACCTTC CASTGPDTGPLGYTF
TRBJ1-2 TRBV28 NA NA TGTGCCAGCAGCTTTGCCGCGGGTCACGGCTACACCTTC CASSFAAGHGYTF
TRBJ2-1 TRBV19 TRBD1 once TGTGCCAGTAGTATTCTGTTTTTGCGACAGGGCTCCTACAATGAGCAGTTCTTC CASSILFLRQGSYNEQFF
TRBJ1-5 TRBV15 NA NA TGTGCCACCAGCAGGGCCCAGGGCAAGCATAGCAATCAGCCCCAGCATTTT CATSRAQGKHSNQPQHF
TRBJ1-1 TRBV28 NA NA TGTGCCAGCAGCCAAAGGACAGCCAACACTGAAGCTTTCTTT CASSQRTANTEAFF
TRBJ2-1 TRBV5-1 NA NA TGCGCCAGCAGCTTGGCCATGGACAGCGGTTGGAATGAGCAGTTCTTC CASSLAMDSGWNEQFF
TRBJ2-4 TRBV11-2 NA NA TGTGCCAGCAGCTTAAGCGTACAGGCTCTTGGCATTCAGTACTTC CASSLSVQALGIQYF
TRBJ2-3 TRBV29-1 NA NA TGCAGCGTCCCATGGGGGGCAGATACGCAGTATTTT CSVPWGADTQYF
TRBJ2-1 TRBV20-1 TRBD2 NA TGCAGTGCTAGTGGAGGGACTAGCGTTTTCAATGAGCAGTTCTTC CSASGGTSVFNEQFF
TRBJ2-3 TRBV19 TRBD2 NA TGTGCCAGTAGTATAGGGGAGGGGGATACGCAGTATTTT CASSIGEGDTQYF
TRBJ2-7 TRBV28 NA NA TGTGCCAGCAGTTTACCCCAAACCTACGAGCAGTACTTC CASSLPQTYEQYF
TRBJ2-1 TRBV5-8 TRBD2 NA TGTGCCAGCAGTCCTGGCGGGGGGGCACATGAGCAGTTCTTC CASSPGGGAHEQFF
TRBJ2-5 TRBV12-5 TRBD2 NA TGTGCTAGTGGTTTGGCCGGGACTAGCGGGAAAGAGACCCAGTACTTC CASGLAGTSGKETQYF
TRBJ1-1 TRBV3-1/TRBV3-2 TRBD1 NA TGTGCCAGCAGCCCTAGGACAGGGGGAACTGAAGCTTTCTTT CASSPRTGGTEAFF
TRBJ2-2 TRBV19 TRBD1 NA TGTGCCAGTGGGCCGGGACAGACGAACACCGGGGAGCTGTTTTTT CASGPGQTNTGELFF
TRBJ2-5 TRBV9 NA NA TGTGCCAGCAGCGACTCGGGGAAAGAGACCCAGTACTTC CASSDSGKETQYF
TRBJ2-5 TRBV4-2 NA NA TGTGCCAGCAGCCAAGAAGATGGGGGCCCGGAGACCCAGTACTTC CASSQEDGGPETQYF
TRBJ1-3 TRBV7-8 NA NA TGTGCCAGCAGCCAGACACAGGTTCATGGAAACACCATATATTTT CASSQTQVHGNTIYF
TRBJ1-5 TRBV30 NA NA TGTGCCTGGAGTTACAGGGATAATCAGCCCCAGCATTTT CAWSYRDNQPQHF
TRBJ1-2 TRBV3-1/TRBV3-2 NA NA TGTGCCAGCAGCCAAGTGAACAGTGGCTACACCTTC CASSQVNSGYTF
TRBJ1-5 TRBV28 TRBD1 NA TGTGCCAGCAGCTCGGGACAGGGCCATCAGCCCCAGCATTTT CASSSGQGHQPQHF
TRBJ1-1 TRBV2 NA NA TGTGCCAGCAGTCCAGGGTTTAACACTGAAGCTTTCTTT CASSPGFNTEAFF
TRBJ2-7 TRBV5-1 TRBD1 NA TGCGCCAGCAGCACAGGACAGGGCTACGAGCAGTACTTC CASSTGQGYEQYF
TRBJ2-2 TRBV15 TRBD2 NA TGTGCCACCAGCAGGCGACTAGCGGGGTCCGGGGAGCTGTTTTTT CATSRRLAGSGELFF
TRBJ2-7 TRBV6-2/TRBV6-3 TRBD1 NA TGTGCCAGCAGTTTTAGGGGACAGCCCTACACCTACGAGCAGTACTTC CASSFRGQPYTYEQYF
TRBJ2-1 TRBV28 NA once TGTGCCAGCAGTTTATATCGGAGCGGCCTGGGCGGCGATGAGCAGTTCTTC CASSLYRSGLGGDEQFF
TRBJ1-1 TRBV11-3 NA NA TGTGCCAGCAGCTTAGTCCCTTCCACTGAAGCTTTCTTT CASSLVPSTEAFF
TRBJ1-2 TRBV11-2 NA NA TGTGCCAGCAGCTTAGATCGGACAGAGGGCTACACCTTC CASSLDRTEGYTF
TRBJ1-5 TRBV15 NA NA TGTGCCACCAGCAGAGATGCGCGCGGGGGTTGGCAGCCCCAGCATTTT CATSRDARGGWQPQHF
TRBJ1-2 TRBV7-2 NA few TGTGCCAGCAGCTTAGAGGTTACAGGAAACTATGGCTACACCTTC CASSLEVTGNYGYTF
TRBJ2-1 TRBV7-9 NA NA TGTGCCAGCAGCTTGAGGGCCCATGAGCAGTTCTTC CASSLRAHEQFF
TRBJ2-7 TRBV7-9 TRBD1 once TGTGCCAGCAGCTTAACGACAGGGAACCACGAGCAGTACTTC CASSLTTGNHEQYF
TRBJ2-3 TRBV12-5 NA NA TGTGCTAGTGGTTTGGTAAAGACGGGAGAGGCAACAGATACGCAGTATTTT CASGLVKTGEATDTQYF
TRBJ2-5 TRBV3-1/TRBV3-2 TRBD1 NA TGTGCCAGCAGCCTGGGACAGCCATCCGGGGCCCAGTACTTC CASSLGQPSGAQYF
TRBJ2-1 TRBV24-1 TRBD2 NA TGTGCCACCAGTGATGCGGGAGTCCGGTACAATGAGCAGTTCTTC CATSDAGVRYNEQFF
TRBJ2-7 TRBV12-3/TRBV12-4 NA NA TGTGCCAGCAGTGTGGGCCACCTATACGAGCAGTACTTC CASSVGHLYEQYF
TRBJ2-1 TRBV3-1/TRBV3-2 TRBD1 NA TGTGCCAGCAGCCCAAGAGACAGGGAGATTTATTGTGAGCAGTTCTTC CASSPRDREIYCEQFF